A selection of T cell receptor beta chains follows, all from one sample in a study of shared clonotypes between healthy human individuals. Sequencing used immunoSEQ multiplex PCR; TCRdb keeps in-frame clones, though not all of them. The sample contains roughly 95,000 clones, around half of which appear only once. Sequenced material: PBMCs. The receptors come from a woman in her thirties or forties in good health. Some clones in this sample may be carry-over from other donors' samples. Both conserved end residues are part of each CDR3. Each record gives: V gene, D gene, J gene, clone size, CDR3 protein, CDR3 DNA. D genes are given only for firm matches. Expanded clones get a size class; other rows say once, few or many, or leave the size out.

v_gene: TRBV6-4; d_gene: NA; j_gene: TRBJ2-3; abundance: few; CDR3aa: CASSESGEGGDTQYF; CDR3nt: TGTGCCAGCAGTGAGTCGGGAGAGGGAGGAGATACGCAGTATTTT
v_gene: TRBV11-2; d_gene: TRBD2; j_gene: TRBJ2-7; abundance: NA; CDR3aa: CASSKTGLADYEQYF; CDR3nt: TGTGCCAGCAGCAAGACGGGACTAGCGGACTACGAGCAGTACTTC
v_gene: TRBV4-3; d_gene: NA; j_gene: TRBJ2-7; abundance: NA; CDR3aa: CASSQTRGQQLAGIYEQYF; CDR3nt: TGCGCCAGCAGCCAAACACGGGGACAGCAACTAGCTGGGATCTACGAGCAGTACTTC
v_gene: TRBV2; d_gene: NA; j_gene: TRBJ2-7; abundance: many; CDR3aa: CASSRQAHTHFF; CDR3nt: TGTGCCAGCAGTAGACAGGCCCACACCCACTTCTTC
v_gene: TRBV28; d_gene: TRBD1; j_gene: TRBJ1-2; abundance: NA; CDR3aa: CASSQDRGCTF; CDR3nt: TGTGCCAGCAGCCAAGACAGGGGCTGCACCTTC
v_gene: TRBV7-9; d_gene: TRBD2; j_gene: TRBJ2-1; abundance: medium-sized; CDR3aa: CASSTRTSGSDEQFF; CDR3nt: TGTGCCAGCAGTACGCGGACTAGCGGGAGCGATGAGCAGTTCTTC
v_gene: TRBV6-5; d_gene: TRBD1; j_gene: TRBJ2-3; abundance: NA; CDR3aa: CASSAQGAQDTQYF; CDR3nt: TGTGCCAGCAGTGCACAGGGGGCGCAAGATACGCAGTATTTT
v_gene: TRBV2; d_gene: TRBD1; j_gene: TRBJ2-7; abundance: few; CDR3aa: CASTTGARGRAEQYF; CDR3nt: TGTGCCAGTACGACAGGGGCCCGAGGTCGGGCCGAGCAGTACTTC
v_gene: TRBV28; d_gene: NA; j_gene: TRBJ1-3; abundance: once; CDR3aa: CASSLELRGVVGNTIYF; CDR3nt: TGTGCCAGCAGTTTAGAGTTGAGGGGCGTAGTGGGAAACACCATATATTTT
v_gene: TRBV28; d_gene: TRBD1; j_gene: TRBJ1-5; abundance: NA; CDR3aa: CAISRAQGASNQPQHF; CDR3nt: TGTGCCATCTCAAGGGCTCAGGGGGCGAGCAATCAGCCCCAGCATTTT
v_gene: TRBV7-9; d_gene: TRBD2; j_gene: TRBJ2-1; abundance: NA; CDR3aa: CASSQDSGSHNEQFF; CDR3nt: TGTGCCAGCAGCCAAGATAGCGGGAGTCATAATGAGCAGTTCTTC
v_gene: TRBV27; d_gene: TRBD1; j_gene: TRBJ1-4; abundance: NA; CDR3aa: CASGTGAGEKLFF; CDR3nt: TGTGCCAGCGGGACAGGGGCGGGTGAAAAACTGTTTTTT
v_gene: TRBV29-1; d_gene: NA; j_gene: TRBJ2-7; abundance: few; CDR3aa: CSVGSEPFYEQYF; CDR3nt: TGCAGCGTTGGAAGCGAACCCTTCTACGAGCAGTACTTC
v_gene: TRBV4-2; d_gene: TRBD2; j_gene: TRBJ2-1; abundance: NA; CDR3aa: CASSRPELAGVGEQFF; CDR3nt: TGTGCCAGCAGCCGACCGGAACTAGCGGGAGTCGGAGAGCAGTTCTTC
v_gene: TRBV7-2; d_gene: NA; j_gene: TRBJ1-5; abundance: NA; CDR3aa: CASSLEGATNQPQHF; CDR3nt: TGTGCCAGCAGCTTAGAAGGGGCAACTAATCAGCCCCAGCATTTT
v_gene: TRBV7-8; d_gene: TRBD2; j_gene: TRBJ2-1; abundance: few; CDR3aa: CASSLSTSGSYNEQFF; CDR3nt: TGTGCCAGCAGCCTCTCGACTAGCGGGAGCTACAATGAGCAGTTCTTC
v_gene: TRBV7-9; d_gene: NA; j_gene: TRBJ2-7; abundance: few; CDR3aa: CASSPPWRDGPTYEQYF; CDR3nt: TGTGCCAGCAGCCCCCCATGGCGGGATGGGCCGACCTACGAGCAGTACTTC